This T cell receptor beta chain was sequenced for a study of blood T cell repertoires in COVID-19. Background on the study: Researchers got acute and convalescent COVID-19 samples from the United States, Italy and Spain.

The protocol was immunoSEQ multiplex PCR, while the TCRdb copy is restricted to in-frame clones and leaves out a portion. The data contain 400,000 to 450,000 clones, around 89% of them seen just once; the ten biggest clones take up more than 0.95%. Trimming at V came to 4 bases and at J to 6 bases, leaving 6 bases not matched to a gene. CDR1 is KGHDR and CDR2 is SFDVKD in the germline V gene. The length of the CDR3 is 15 residues. The gene calls are TRBV24-1 and TRBJ2-1; TRBD2 agrees at 9 bases. The origin of this receptor is a man aged 25-45 years who had recovered from COVID-19. Input material: PBMCs or T cells enriched from blood (not recorded which). CDR3 amino acids: CATSDTAGGPNEQFF. CDR3 DNA sequence: TGTGCCACCAGTGACACAGCGGGAGGACCCAATGAGCAGTTCTTC.